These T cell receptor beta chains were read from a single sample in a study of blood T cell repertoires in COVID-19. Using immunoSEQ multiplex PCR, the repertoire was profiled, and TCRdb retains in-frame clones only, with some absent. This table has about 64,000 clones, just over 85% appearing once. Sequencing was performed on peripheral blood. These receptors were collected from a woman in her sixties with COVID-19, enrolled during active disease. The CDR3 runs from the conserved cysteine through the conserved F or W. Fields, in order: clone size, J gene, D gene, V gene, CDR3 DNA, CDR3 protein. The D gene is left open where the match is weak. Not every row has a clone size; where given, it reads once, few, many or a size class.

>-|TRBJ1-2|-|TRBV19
TGTGCCACCGGCTCCGGGACAACCCCCCGGGGCTACACCTTC
CATGSGTTPRGYTF
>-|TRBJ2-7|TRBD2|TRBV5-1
TGCGCCAGCAGCCCTACTAGCGGGAGGGGGGACGAGCAGTACTTC
CASSPTSGRGDEQYF
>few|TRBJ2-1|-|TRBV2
TGTGCCAGCAGTGAGCGGGGCTCCTACAATGAGCAGTTCTTC
CASSERGSYNEQFF
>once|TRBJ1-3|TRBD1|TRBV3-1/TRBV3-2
TGTGCCAGCAGCCAAGATCGGGACAGCCCCGGGACCATATATTTT
CASSQDRDSPGTIYF
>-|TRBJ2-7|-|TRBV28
TGTGCCAGCAGTTTTTTTAGGAGGGGTTTAGAGCAGTACTTC
CASSFFRRGLEQYF
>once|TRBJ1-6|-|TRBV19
TGTGCCAGTAGTATAAGGGGACCAGACCAGGGGCGCCAGGGGTCACCCCTCCACTTT
CASSIRGPDQGRQGSPLHF
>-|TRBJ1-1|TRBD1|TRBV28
TGTGCCAGCAGTCCTCGGACAGGGCTACGGACTGAAGCTTTCTTT
CASSPRTGLRTEAFF
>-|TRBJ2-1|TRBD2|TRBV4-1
TGCGCCAGCAGCCTCCTCCGGACTAGCCGCGATGAGCAGTTCTTC
CASSLLRTSRDEQFF
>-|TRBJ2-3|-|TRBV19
TGTGCCAGTAGTCGTCACGAAGGGGCTAGCACAGATACGCAGTATTTT
CASSRHEGASTDTQYF
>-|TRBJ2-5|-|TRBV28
TGTGCCAGCAGTTCTTCCGGGACTTCACAAGAGACCCAGTACTTC
CASSSSGTSQETQYF
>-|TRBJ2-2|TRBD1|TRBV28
TGTGCCAGCAGTTCAGGACAGGGGGCCGACACCGGGGAGCTGTTTTTT
CASSSGQGADTGELFF
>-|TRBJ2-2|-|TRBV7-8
TGTGCCAGCAGCCGAGGGACAAGGGCCGGGGAGCTGTTTTTT
CASSRGTRAGELFF
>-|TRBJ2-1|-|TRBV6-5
TGTGCCAGCAGTTACTCCGGGATCCCCGAGTTCTTC
CASSYSGIPEFF
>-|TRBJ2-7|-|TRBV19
TGTGCCAGTAGTATGTCGGGAAGGTTCTACGAGCAGTACTTC
CASSMSGRFYEQYF
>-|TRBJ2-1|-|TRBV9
TGTGCCAGCAGCGTCTCCCCAGGGGATGAGCAGTTCTTC
CASSVSPGDEQFF
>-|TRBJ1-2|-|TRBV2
TGTGCCAGCAGGGGGGGACCCTATGGCTACACCTTC
CASRGGPYGYTF
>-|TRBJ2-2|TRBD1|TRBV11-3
TGTGCCAGCAGCGGACAGGGATTGAACACCGGGGAGCTGTTTTTT
CASSGQGLNTGELFF
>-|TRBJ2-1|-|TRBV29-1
TGCAGCGTCCTTCTACCACAGGAGCCCAATGAGCAGTTCTTC
CSVLLPQEPNEQFF
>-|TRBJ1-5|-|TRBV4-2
TGTGCCAGCAGCCAAGATACGGGGCAGCCCCAGCATTTT
CASSQDTGQPQHF
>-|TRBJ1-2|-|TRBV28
TGTGCCAGCGGGCTTGGAGGAAACTATGGCTACACCTTC
CASGLGGNYGYTF
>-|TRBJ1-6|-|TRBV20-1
TGCAGTGCTAGTTACAACGGGGGTTCACCCCTCCACTTT
CSASYNGGSPLHF
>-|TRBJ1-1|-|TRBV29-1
TGCAGCGTCCTCCACACTGAAGCTTTCTTT
CSVLHTEAFF
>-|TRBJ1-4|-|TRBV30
TGTGCCTGGAGTCCCGGGTTTGGCGAAAAACTGTTTTTT
CAWSPGFGEKLFF
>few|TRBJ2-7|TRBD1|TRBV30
TGTGCCTGGAGTAAAAAGGGACAGGGGTTATACGAGCAGTACTTC
CAWSKKGQGLYEQYF
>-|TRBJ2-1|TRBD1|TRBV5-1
TGCGCCAGCAGCTTGGTTGGGGACAGGGGGCGTGGTGAGCAGTTCTTC
CASSLVGDRGRGEQFF
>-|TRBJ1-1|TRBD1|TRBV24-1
TGTGCCACCAGTGACGGGACAGGGGTAGGAGGGACTGAAGCTTTCTTT
CATSDGTGVGGTEAFF
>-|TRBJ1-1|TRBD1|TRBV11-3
TGTGCCAGCAGCAGGGGGACAGGGTTGAACACTGAAGCTTTCTTT
CASSRGTGLNTEAFF
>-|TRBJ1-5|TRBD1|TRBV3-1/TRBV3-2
TGTGCCAGCAGCCAAGATCGGAGGGGGCCGGGCAATCAGCCCCAGCATTTT
CASSQDRRGPGNQPQHF
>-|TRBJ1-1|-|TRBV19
TGTGCCAGTAGGGGAGGAGTGTCTGAAGCTTTCTTT
CASRGGVSEAFF
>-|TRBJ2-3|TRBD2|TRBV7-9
TGTGCCAGCAGCTTACCCAGACTAGCGGGGGGCACAGATACGCAGTATTTT
CASSLPRLAGGTDTQYF
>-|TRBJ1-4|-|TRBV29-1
TGCAGCGTTGAGGGAGGGACGGATGAAAAACTGTTTTTT
CSVEGGTDEKLFF
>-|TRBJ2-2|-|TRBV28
TGTGCCAGCAGCAAACAGGAATCCGGGGAGCTGTTTTTT
CASSKQESGELFF
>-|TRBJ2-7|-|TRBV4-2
TGTGCCAGCAGCCAAGAGCCAGGGTCCAATTACGAGCAGTACTTC
CASSQEPGSNYEQYF
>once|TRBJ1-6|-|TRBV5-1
TGCGCCAGCAGCTTGAACCGGGACTATAATTCACCCCTCCACTTT
CASSLNRDYNSPLHF
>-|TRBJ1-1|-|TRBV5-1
TGCGCCAGCAGCTTGCGGGGGAACACTGAAGCTTTCTTT
CASSLRGNTEAFF
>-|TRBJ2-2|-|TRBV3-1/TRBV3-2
TGTGCCAGCAGCCACTCCCAAGGGACATTAAACACCGGGGAGCTGTTTTTT
CASSHSQGTLNTGELFF
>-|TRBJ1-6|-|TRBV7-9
TGTGCCAGCAGCAAAAGCCCGGGGGGGTGGGACTCACCCCTCCACTTT
CASSKSPGGWDSPLHF
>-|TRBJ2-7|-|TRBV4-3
TGCGCCAGCAGCCAAGAGGGGGCTCAGGACGAGCAGTACTTC
CASSQEGAQDEQYF
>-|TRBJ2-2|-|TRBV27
TGTGCCAGCAGTTTTTCGGGCACCGGGGAGCTGTTTTTT
CASSFSGTGELFF
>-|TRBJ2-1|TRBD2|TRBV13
TGTGCCAGCAGCTCAGGGGGACTAGCCCCCAATGAGCAGTTCTTC
CASSSGGLAPNEQFF
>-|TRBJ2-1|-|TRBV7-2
TGTGCCAGCACAGCGGTAAACTCCTACAATGAGCAGTTCTTC
CASTAVNSYNEQFF
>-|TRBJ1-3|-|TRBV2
TGTGCCAGCAGTCAGGACAGCTTCTCTGGAAACACCATATATTTT
CASSQDSFSGNTIYF